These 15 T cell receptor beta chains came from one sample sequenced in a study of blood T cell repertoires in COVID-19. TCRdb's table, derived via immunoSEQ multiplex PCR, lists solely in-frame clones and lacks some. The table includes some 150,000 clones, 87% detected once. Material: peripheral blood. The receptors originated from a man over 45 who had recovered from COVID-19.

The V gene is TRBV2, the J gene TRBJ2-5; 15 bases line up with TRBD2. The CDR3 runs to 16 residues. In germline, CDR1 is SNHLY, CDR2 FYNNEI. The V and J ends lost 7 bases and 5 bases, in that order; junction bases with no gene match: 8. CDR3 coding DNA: TGTGCCAGCATGCTTGGACTAGCGGGGGGGCTGGAGACCCAGTACTTC. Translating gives CASMLGLAGGLETQYF.

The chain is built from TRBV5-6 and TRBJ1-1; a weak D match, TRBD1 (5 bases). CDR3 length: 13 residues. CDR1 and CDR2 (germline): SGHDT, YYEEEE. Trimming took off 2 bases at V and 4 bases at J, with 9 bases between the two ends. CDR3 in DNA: TGTGCCAGCAGCTTTCGGGGGATCACTGAAGCTTTCTTT. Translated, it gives CASSFRGITEAFF.

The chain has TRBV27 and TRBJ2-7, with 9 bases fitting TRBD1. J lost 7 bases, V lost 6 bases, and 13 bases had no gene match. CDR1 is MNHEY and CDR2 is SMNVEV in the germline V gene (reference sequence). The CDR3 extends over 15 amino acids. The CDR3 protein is CASRRSPDRGDEQYF. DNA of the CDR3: TGTGCCAGCAGGCGATCACCGGACAGGGGAGATGAGCAGTACTTC.

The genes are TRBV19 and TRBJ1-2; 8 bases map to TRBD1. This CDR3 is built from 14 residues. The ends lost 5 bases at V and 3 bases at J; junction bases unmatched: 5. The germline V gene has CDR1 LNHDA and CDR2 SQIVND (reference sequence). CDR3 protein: CASSPPQGDYGYTF. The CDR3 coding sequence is TGTGCCAGTAGTCCCCCACAGGGGGACTATGGCTACACCTTC.

The CDR3 reads CAISESTAYNEQFF. The CDR3 DNA is TGTGCCATCAGTGAGTCGACAGCTTACAATGAGCAGTTCTTC. The V call is TRBV10-3, the J call TRBJ2-1, with D possibly matching TRBD1 (5 bases). Germline V gene lookup returns CDR1 ENHRY and CDR2 SYGVKD. Deletions cut 0 bases from V and 4 bases from J, with 7 bases between. The CDR3 is 14 amino acids.

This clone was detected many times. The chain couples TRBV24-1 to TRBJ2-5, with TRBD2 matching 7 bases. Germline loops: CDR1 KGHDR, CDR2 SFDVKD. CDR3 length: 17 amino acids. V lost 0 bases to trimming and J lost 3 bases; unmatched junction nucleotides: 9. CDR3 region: CATSDLQRGGDEETQYF. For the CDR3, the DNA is TGTGCCACCAGTGATTTGCAACGCGGGGGAGACGAAGAGACCCAGTACTTC.

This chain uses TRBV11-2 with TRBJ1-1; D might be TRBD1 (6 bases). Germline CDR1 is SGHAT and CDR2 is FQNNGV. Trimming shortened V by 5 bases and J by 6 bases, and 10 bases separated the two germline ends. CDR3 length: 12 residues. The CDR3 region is CASSIGGAEAFF. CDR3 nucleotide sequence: TGTGCCAGCAGCATAGGGGGGGCTGAAGCTTTCTTT.

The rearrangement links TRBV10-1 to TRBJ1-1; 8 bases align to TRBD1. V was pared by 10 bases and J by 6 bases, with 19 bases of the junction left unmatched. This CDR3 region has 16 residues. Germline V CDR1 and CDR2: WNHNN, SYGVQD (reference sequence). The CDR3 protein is CAISPALDRVDPEAFF. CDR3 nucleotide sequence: TGCGCCATTTCCCCAGCCTTGGACAGGGTAGATCCTGAAGCTTTCTTT.

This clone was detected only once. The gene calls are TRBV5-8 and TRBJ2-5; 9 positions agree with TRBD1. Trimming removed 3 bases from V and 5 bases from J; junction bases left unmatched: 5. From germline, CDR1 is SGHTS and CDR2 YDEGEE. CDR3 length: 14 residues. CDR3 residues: CASSSDRGLETQYF. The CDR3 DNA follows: TGTGCCAGCAGCTCGGACAGGGGTTTGGAGACCCAGTACTTC. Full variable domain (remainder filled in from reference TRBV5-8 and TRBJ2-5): EAGVTQSPTHLIKTRGQQATLRCSPISGHTSVYWYQQALGLGLQFLLWYDEGEERNRGNFPPRFSGRQFPNYSSELNVNALELEDSALYLCASSSDRGLETQYFGPGTRLLVL.

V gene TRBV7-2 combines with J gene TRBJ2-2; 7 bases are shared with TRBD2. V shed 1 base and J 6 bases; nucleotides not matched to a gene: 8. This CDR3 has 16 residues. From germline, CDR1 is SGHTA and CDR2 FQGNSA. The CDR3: CASSLGTRKGAGELFF. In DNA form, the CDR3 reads TGTGCCAGCAGCTTAGGGACTAGAAAAGGGGCCGGGGAGCTGTTTTTT.

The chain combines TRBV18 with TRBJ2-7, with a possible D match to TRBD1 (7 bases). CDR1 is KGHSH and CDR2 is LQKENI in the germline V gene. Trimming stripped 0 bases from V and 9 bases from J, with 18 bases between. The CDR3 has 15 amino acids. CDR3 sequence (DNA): TGTGCCAGCTCACCACCCAACCAGGGGGGTTCTGTGCAGTACTTC. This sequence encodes CASSPPNQGGSVQYF.

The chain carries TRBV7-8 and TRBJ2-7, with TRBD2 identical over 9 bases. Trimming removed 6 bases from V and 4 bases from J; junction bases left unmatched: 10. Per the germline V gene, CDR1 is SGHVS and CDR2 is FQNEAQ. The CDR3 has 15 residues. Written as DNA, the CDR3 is TGTGCCAGCAGTTATGAAGCGGGGGGTGCGTACGAGCAGTACTTC. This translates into CASSYEAGGAYEQYF.

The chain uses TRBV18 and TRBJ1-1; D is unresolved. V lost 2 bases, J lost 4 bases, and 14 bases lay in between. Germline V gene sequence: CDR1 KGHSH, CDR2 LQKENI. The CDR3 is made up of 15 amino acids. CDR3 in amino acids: CASSPSRSLGTEAFF. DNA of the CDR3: TGTGCCAGCTCACCATCTAGGTCTTTGGGCACTGAAGCTTTCTTT.

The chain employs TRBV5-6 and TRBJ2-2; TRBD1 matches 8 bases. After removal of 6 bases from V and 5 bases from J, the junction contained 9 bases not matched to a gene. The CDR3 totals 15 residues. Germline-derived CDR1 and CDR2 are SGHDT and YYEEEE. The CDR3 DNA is TGTGCCAGCACCACAATGACAGGGGCTACCGGGGAGCTGTTTTTT. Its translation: CASTTMTGATGELFF.

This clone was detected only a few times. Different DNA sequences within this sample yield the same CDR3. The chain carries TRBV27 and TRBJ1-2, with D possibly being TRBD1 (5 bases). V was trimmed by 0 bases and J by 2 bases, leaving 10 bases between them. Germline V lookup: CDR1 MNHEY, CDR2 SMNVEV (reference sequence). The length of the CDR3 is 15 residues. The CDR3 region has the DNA TGTGCCAGCAGTTTATCCCCGGGACTCAACTATGGCTACACCTTC. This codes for CASSLSPGLNYGYTF.